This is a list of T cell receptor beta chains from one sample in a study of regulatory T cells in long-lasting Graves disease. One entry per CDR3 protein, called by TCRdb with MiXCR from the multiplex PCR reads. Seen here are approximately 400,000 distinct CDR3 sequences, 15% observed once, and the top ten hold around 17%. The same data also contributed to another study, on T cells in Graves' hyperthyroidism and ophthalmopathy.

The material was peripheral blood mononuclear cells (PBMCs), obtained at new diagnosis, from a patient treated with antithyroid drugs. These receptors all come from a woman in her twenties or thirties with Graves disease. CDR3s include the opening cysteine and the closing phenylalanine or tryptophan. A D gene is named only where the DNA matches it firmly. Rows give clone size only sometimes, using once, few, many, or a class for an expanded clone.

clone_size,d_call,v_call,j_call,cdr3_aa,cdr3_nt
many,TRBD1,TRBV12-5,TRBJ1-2,CASGLLQRTGGYYGYTF,TGTGCTAGTGGTTTGCTTCAGAGGACAGGGGGGTACTATGGCTACACCTTC
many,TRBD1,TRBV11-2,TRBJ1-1,CASSPPTGWGNTEAFF,TGTGCCAGCAGCCCGCCGACAGGGTGGGGGAACACTGAAGCTTTCTTT
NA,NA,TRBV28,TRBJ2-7,CASSPGTYSYEQYF,TGTGCCAGCAGTCCCGGGACATACTCCTACGAGCAGTACTTC
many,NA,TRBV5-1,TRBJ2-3,CASSPSPDTQYF,TGTGCCAGCAGCCCTTCCCCAGATACGCAGTATTTT
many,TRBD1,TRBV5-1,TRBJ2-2,CASSLGQGTNTGELFF,TGCGCCAGCAGCTTGGGACAGGGGACGAACACCGGGGAGCTGTTTTTT
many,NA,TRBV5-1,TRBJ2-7,CASSPGDRSYEQYF,TGCGCCAGCAGCCCGGGCGACAGGTCCTACGAGCAGTACTTC
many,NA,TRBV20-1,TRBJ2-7,CSARDNRAYEQYF,TGCAGTGCTAGAGACAACAGAGCCTACGAGCAGTACTTC
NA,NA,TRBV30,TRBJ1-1,CAWQGATEAFF,TGTGCCTGGCAGGGAGCAACTGAAGCTTTCTTT
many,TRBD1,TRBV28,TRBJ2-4,CASSTYGTGLAKNIQYF,TGTGCCAGCAGTACGTATGGGACAGGACTAGCCAAAAACATTCAGTACTTC
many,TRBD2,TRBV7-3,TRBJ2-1,CASSQGASGYNEQFF,TGTGCCAGCAGCCAAGGGGCTAGCGGCTACAATGAGCAGTTCTTC
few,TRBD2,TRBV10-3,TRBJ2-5,CAISEGLAVQETQYF,TGTGCCATCAGTGAGGGACTAGCGGTCCAAGAGACCCAGTACTTC
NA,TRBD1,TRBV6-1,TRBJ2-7,CATDDRGYEQYF,TGTGCCACCGACGACAGGGGCTACGAGCAGTACTTC
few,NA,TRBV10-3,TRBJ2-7,CATWGGSSYEQYF,TGTGCCACCTGGGGCGGCAGCTCCTACGAGCAGTACTTC
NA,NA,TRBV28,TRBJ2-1,CASSPRGGDNEQFF,TGTGCCAGCAGCCCCCGGGGTGGGGACAATGAGCAGTTCTTC
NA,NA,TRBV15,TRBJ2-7,CATSLRDISYEQYF,TGTGCCACCAGCCTCCGGGACATCTCCTACGAGCAGTACTTC
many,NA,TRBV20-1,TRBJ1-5,CSATVEANQPQHF,TGCAGTGCTACTGTGGAAGCTAATCAGCCCCAGCATTTT
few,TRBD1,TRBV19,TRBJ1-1,CASNAGTAREAFF,TGTGCCAGCAACGCTGGGACAGCTAGGGAAGCTTTCTTT
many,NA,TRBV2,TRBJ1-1,CASSEEGNTEAFF,TGTGCCAGCAGTGAAGAGGGGAACACTGAAGCTTTCTTT
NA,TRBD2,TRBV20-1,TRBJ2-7,CSARDWGVGLAGAYEQYF,TGCAGTGCTAGAGATTGGGGGGTTGGACTAGCGGGAGCCTACGAGCAGTACTTC
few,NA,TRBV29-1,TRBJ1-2,CSVGFPGPSGGYTF,TGCAGCGTTGGTTTTCCGGGACCCTCAGGAGGCTACACCTTC
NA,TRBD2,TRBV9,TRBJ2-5,CASSASGTQETQYF,TGTGCCAGCAGCGCTAGCGGGACCCAAGAGACCCAGTACTTC
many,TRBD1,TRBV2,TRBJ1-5,CASSGTGDNQPQHF,TGTGCCAGCAGTGGGACAGGCGACAATCAGCCCCAGCATTTT
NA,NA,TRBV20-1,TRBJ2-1,CSAPKGTANEQFF,TGCAGTGCTCCCAAAGGGACGGCTAATGAGCAGTTCTTC
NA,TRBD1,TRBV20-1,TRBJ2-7,CSASSAGTGDLEQYF,TGCAGTGCCAGCAGCGCCGGGACAGGGGATCTCGAGCAGTACTTC
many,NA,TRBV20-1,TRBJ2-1,CSARDLGASYNEQFF,TGCAGTGCTAGAGATCTAGGGGCATCCTACAATGAGCAGTTCTTC
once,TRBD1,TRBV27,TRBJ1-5,CASSSQGAPYNQPQHF,TGTGCCAGCAGTTCACAGGGGGCGCCGTATAATCAGCCCCAGCATTTT
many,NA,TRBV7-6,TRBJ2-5,CASSPGRRDPETQYF,TGTGCCAGCAGCCCGGGTAGGCGGGACCCAGAGACCCAGTACTTC
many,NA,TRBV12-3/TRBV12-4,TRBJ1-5,CASSSVSRRGQPQHF,TGTGCCAGCAGCTCTGTTTCGAGGAGGGGTCAGCCCCAGCATTTT
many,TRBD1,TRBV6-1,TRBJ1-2,CATRDRPPLLYGYTF,TGTGCCACCCGGGACAGGCCACCGTTGCTTTATGGCTACACCTTC
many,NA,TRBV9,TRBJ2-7,CASSVAGSYYEQYF,TGTGCCAGCAGCGTAGCTGGATCATACTACGAGCAGTACTTC
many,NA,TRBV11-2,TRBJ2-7,CASSLGVGNYEQYF,TGTGCCAGCAGCTTGGGCGTTGGAAACTACGAGCAGTACTTC
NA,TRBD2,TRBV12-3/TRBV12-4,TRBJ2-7,CASSLTSGRALLYEQYF,TGTGCCAGCAGTTTAACTAGCGGGAGGGCCCTCCTCTACGAGCAGTACTTC
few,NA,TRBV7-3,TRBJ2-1,CASSLSGTSIDEQFF,TGTGCCAGCAGCTTAAGTGGGACGAGTATCGATGAGCAGTTCTTC
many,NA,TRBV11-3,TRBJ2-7,CASSSLGWGRYEQYF,TGTGCCAGCAGCTCCCTAGGATGGGGGAGGTACGAGCAGTACTTC
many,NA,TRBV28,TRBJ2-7,CASNVSGFYEQYF,TGTGCCAGCAACGTGAGCGGGTTCTACGAGCAGTACTTC
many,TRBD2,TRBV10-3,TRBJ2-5,CAIPILGTSGRPLHGETQYF,TGTGCCATTCCAATACTAGGGACTAGCGGGAGGCCCCTGCATGGAGAGACCCAGTACTTC
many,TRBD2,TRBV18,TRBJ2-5,CASSPPGLTSGQETQYF,TGTGCCAGCTCACCACCGGGTCTTACTAGCGGCCAAGAGACCCAGTACTTC
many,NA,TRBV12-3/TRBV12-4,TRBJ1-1,CASSGGDTEAFF,TGTGCCAGCAGCGGAGGGGACACTGAAGCTTTCTTT
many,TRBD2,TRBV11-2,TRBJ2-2,CASSPGLAGDTGELFF,TGCGCCAGCAGCCCCGGACTAGCGGGAGACACCGGGGAGCTGTTTTTT
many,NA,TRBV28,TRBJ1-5,CASSLLTRGNNQPQHF,TGTGCCAGCAGTTTATTGACAAGGGGAAACAATCAGCCCCAGCATTTT
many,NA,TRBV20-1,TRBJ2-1,CSASSSENYNEQFF,TGCAGTGCTTCTTCAAGTGAGAACTACAATGAGCAGTTCTTC
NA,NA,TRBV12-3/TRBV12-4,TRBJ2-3,CASKLTDTQYF,TGTGCCAGCAAGTTAACAGATACGCAGTATTTT
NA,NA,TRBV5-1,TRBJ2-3,CASSEGASSTDTQYF,TGCGCCAGCAGCGAGGGAGCCTCTAGCACAGATACGCAGTATTTT
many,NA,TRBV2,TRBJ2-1,CASSPPGSNEQFF,TGTGCCAGCAGCCCTCCAGGGAGTAATGAGCAGTTCTTC
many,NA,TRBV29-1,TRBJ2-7,CSVEVQRRAGTYEQYF,TGCAGCGTTGAGGTCCAGAGGCGTGCCGGGACCTACGAGCAGTACTTC
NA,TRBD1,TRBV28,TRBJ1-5,CASSFGGQGDQPQHF,TGTGCCAGCAGTTTCGGGGGACAGGGCGATCAGCCCCAGCATTTT
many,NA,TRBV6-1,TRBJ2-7,CASSDARVYEQYF,TGTGCCAGCAGTGACGCCAGGGTCTACGAGCAGTACTTC
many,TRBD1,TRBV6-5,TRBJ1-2,CASSYSTGGPANYGYTF,TGTGCCAGCAGTTATAGCACAGGGGGCCCCGCTAACTATGGCTACACCTTC
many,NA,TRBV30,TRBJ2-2,CASGVGGELFF,TGTGCCTCGGGAGTAGGCGGGGAGCTGTTTTTT
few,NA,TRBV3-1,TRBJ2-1,CASSQAGTRLERGEQFF,TGTGCCAGCAGCCAAGCGGGAACTAGGCTAGAACGCGGTGAGCAGTTCTTC
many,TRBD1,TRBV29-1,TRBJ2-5,CSVESQGASQETQYF,TGCAGCGTTGAATCACAGGGGGCTTCGCAAGAGACCCAGTACTTC
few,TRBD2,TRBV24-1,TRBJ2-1,CATSDPPGLAGDEQFF,TGTGCCACCAGTGATCCACCGGGACTAGCGGGAGACGAGCAGTTCTTC